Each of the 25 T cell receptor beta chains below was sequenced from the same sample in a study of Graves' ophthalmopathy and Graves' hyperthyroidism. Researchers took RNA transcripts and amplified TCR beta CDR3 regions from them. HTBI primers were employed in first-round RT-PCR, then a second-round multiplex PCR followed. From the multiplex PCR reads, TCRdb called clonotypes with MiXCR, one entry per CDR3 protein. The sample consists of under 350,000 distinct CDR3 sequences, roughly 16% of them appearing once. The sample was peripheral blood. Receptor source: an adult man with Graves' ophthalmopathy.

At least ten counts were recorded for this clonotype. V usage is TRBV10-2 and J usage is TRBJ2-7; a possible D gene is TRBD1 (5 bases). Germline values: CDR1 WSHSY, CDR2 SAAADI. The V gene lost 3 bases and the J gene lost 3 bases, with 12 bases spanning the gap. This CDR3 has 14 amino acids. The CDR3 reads CASSDRAWIYEQYF. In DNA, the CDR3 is TGCGCCAGCAGTGACAGGGCTTGGATCTACGAGCAGTACTTC.

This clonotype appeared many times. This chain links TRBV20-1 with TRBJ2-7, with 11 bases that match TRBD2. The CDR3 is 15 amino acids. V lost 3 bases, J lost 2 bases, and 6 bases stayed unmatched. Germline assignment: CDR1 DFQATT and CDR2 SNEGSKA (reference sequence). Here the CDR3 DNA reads TGCAGTGCTAGGGGAACTAGCGGGAGTCCCTACGAGCAGTACTTC. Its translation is CSARGTSGSPYEQYF.

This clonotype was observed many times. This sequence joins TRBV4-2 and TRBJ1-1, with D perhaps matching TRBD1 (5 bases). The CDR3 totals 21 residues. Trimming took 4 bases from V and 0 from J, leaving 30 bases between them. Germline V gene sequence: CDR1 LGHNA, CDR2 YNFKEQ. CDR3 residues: CASSPPWVGRPVGHMNTEAFF. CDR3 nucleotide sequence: TGTGCCAGCAGCCCCCCTTGGGTGGGACGGCCAGTTGGGCACATGAACACTGAAGCTTTCTTT.

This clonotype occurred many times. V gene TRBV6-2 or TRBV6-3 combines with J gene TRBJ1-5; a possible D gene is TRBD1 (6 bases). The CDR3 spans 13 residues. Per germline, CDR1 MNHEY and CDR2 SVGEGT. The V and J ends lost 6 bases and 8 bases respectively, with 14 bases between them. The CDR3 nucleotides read TGTGCCAGCAGCGACAGGTTTCAAAAGCCCCAGCATTTT. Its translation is CASSDRFQKPQHF.

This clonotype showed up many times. CDR3 DNA sequence: TGTGCCAGCAGGTCGGCGCCTCGGGGGGGGACTGAAGCTTTCTTT. Protein product: CASRSAPRGGTEAFF. The rearrangement uses TRBV2 and TRBJ1-1; tentatively, D is TRBD1 (5 bases). CDR1 and CDR2 from the germline V gene are SNHLY and FYNNEI. V lost 6 bases, J lost 5 bases, and 19 bases lay in between. The CDR3 is 15 amino acids.

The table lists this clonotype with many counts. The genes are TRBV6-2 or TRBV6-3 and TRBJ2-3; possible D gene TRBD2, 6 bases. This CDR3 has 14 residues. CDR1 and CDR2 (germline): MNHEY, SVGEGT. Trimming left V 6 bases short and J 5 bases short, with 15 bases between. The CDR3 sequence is CASRPQSSVDTQYF. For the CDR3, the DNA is TGTGCCAGCAGACCCCAATCTAGCGTAGATACGCAGTATTTT.

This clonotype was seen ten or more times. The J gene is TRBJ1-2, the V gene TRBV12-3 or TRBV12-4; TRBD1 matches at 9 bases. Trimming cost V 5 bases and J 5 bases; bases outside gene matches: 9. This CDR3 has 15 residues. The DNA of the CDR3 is TGTGCCAGCAGTCCCCTGAGTGACAGGGGGTATGGCTACACCTTC. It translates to CASSPLSDRGYGYTF.

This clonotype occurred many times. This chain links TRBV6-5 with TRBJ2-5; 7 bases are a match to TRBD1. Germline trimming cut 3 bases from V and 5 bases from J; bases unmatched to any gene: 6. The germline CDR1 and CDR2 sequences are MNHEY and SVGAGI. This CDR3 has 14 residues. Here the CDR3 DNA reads TGTGCCAGCAGTTATACGAGGGGGCGGGAGACCCAGTACTTC. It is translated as CASSYTRGRETQYF.

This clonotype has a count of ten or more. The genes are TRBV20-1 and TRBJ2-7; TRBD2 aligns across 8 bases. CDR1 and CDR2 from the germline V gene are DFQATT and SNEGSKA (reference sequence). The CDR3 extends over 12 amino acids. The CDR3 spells CRVEGGGYEQYF. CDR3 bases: TGCAGAGTGGAGGGCGGGGGGTACGAGCAGTACTTC.

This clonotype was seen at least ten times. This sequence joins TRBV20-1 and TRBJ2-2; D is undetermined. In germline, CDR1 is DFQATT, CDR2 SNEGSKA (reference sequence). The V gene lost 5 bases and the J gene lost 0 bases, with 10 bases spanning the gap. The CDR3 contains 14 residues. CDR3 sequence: CSAGQVTNTGELFF. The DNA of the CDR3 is TGCAGTGCTGGTCAGGTTACGAACACCGGGGAGCTGTTTTTT.

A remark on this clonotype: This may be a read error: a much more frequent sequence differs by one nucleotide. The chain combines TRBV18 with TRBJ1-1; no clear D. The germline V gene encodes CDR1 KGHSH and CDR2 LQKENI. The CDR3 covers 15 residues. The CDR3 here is CASSPLVDKNTEVFF. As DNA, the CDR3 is TGTGCCAGCTCACCCTTAGTTGACAAGAACACTGAAGTTTTCTTT. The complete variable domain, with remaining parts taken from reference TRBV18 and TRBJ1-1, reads NAGVMQNPRHLVRRRGQEARLRCSPMKGHSHVYWYRQLPEEGLKFMVYLQKENIIDESGMPKERFSAEFPKEGPSILRIQQVVRGDSAAYFCASSPLVDKNTEVFFGQGTRLTVV.

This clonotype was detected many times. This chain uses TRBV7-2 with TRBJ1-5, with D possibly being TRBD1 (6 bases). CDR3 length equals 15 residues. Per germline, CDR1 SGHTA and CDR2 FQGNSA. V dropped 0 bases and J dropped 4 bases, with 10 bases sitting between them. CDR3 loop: CASSLARGGNQPQHF. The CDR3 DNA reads TGTGCCAGCAGCTTAGCTAGAGGGGGTAATCAGCCCCAGCATTTT.

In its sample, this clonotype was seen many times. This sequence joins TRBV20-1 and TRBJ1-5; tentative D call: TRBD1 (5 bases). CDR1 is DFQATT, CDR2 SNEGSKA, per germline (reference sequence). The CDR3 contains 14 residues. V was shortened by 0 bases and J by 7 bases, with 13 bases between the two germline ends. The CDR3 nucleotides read TGCAGTGCTAGAGACAGACAGACGCTCCAGCCCCAGCATTTT. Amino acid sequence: CSARDRQTLQPQHF.

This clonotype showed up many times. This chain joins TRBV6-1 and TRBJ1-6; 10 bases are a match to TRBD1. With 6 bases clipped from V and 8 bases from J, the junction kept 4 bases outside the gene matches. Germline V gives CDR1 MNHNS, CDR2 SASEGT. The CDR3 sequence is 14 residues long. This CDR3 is CASRSGTGDSPLHF. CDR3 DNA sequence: TGTGCCAGCAGGTCCGGGACAGGGGATTCACCCCTCCACTTT.

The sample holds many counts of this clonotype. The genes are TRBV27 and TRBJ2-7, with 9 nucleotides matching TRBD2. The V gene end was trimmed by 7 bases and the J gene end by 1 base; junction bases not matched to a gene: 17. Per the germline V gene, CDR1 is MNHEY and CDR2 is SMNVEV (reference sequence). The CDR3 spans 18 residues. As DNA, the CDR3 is TGTGCCAGCAAAAAGGTTGGTCTGGCGCGGGAGGGATCCTACGAGCAGTACTTC. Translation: CASKKVGLAREGSYEQYF.

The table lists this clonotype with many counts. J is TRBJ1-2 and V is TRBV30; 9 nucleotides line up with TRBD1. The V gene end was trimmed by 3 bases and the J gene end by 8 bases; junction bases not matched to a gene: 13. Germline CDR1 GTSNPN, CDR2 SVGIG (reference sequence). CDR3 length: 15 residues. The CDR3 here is CAWRRKQGAPEGYTF. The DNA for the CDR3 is TGTGCCTGGAGAAGAAAACAGGGGGCGCCTGAAGGCTACACCTTC.

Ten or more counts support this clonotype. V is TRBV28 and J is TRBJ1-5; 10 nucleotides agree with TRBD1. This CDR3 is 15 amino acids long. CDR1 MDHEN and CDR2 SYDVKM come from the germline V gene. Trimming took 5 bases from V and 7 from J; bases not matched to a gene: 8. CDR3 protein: CASSAPTGGWQPQHF. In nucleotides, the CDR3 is TGTGCCAGCAGTGCCCCGACAGGGGGCTGGCAGCCCCAGCATTTT.

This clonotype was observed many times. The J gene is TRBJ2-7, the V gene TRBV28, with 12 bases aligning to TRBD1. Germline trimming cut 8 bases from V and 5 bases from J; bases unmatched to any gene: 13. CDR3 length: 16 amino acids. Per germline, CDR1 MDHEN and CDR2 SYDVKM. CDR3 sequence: CASLPSRDRGRDEQYF. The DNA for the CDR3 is TGTGCCAGCTTACCCTCCAGGGACAGGGGGCGGGACGAGCAGTACTTC. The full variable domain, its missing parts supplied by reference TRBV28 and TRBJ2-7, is DVKVTQSSRYLVKRTGEKVFLECVQDMDHENMFWYRQDPGLGLRLIYFSYDVKMKEKGDIPEGYSVSREKKERFSLILESASTNQTSMYLCASLPSRDRGRDEQYFGPGTRLTVT.

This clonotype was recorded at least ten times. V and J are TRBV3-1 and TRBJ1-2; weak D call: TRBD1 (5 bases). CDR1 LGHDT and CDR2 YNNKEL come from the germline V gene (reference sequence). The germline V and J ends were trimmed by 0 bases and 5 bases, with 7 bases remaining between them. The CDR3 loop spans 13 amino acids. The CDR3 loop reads CASSQEDRYGYTF. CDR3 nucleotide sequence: TGTGCCAGCAGCCAAGAAGACAGATATGGCTACACCTTC.

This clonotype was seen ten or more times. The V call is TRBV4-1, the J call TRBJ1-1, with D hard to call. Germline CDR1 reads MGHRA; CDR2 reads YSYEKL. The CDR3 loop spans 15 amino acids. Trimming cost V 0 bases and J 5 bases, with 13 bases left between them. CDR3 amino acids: CASSQDKFRLTEAFF. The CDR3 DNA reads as TGCGCCAGCAGCCAAGATAAATTCAGGCTAACTGAAGCTTTCTTT.

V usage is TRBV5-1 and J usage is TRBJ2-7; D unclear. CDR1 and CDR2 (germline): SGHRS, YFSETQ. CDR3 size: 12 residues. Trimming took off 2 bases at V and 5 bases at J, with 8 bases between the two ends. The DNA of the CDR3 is TGCGCCAGCAGCTTTCAGGATAACGAGCAGTACTTC. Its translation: CASSFQDNEQYF.

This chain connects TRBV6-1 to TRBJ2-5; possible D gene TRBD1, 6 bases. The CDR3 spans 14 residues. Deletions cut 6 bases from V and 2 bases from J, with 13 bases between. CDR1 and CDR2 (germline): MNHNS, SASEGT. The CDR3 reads CASSWGQLQETQYF. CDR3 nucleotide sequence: TGTGCCAGCAGCTGGGGGCAGCTGCAAGAGACCCAGTACTTC.

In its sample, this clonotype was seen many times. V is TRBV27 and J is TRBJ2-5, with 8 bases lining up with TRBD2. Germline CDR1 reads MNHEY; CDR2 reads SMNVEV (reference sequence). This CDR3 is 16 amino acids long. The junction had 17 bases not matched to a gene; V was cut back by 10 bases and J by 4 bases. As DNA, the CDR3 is TGTGCCACCAAGTACATTAGCGGGGAGAATCGAGAGACCCAGTACTTC. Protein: CATKYISGENRETQYF.

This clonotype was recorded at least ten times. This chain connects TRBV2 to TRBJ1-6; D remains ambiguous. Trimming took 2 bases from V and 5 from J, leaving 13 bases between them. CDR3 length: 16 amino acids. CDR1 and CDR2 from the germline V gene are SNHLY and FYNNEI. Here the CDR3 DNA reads TGTGCCAGCAGTGAACAAACCTTTATCAATAATTCACCCCTCCACTTT. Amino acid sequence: CASSEQTFINNSPLHF.

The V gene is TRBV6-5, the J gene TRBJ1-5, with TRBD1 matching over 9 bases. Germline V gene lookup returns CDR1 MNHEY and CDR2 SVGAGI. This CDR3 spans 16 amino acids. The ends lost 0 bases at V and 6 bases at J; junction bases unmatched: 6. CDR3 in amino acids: CASSYSKSDRGQPQHF. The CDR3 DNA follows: TGTGCCAGCAGTTACTCGAAATCGGACAGGGGTCAGCCCCAGCATTTT.